These 18 T cell receptor beta chains were all obtained from the same sample, sequenced in a study of breast tumors, draining lymph nodes, adjacent tissues. TCRdb used MiXCR to reprocess the multiplex PCR reads, holding one entry per CDR3 protein. The sample includes 25,000 or so distinct CDR3 sequences, approximately 70% of them seen just once. What was sequenced was tumor-adjacent breast tissue. All receptors derive from a female donor with breast cancer. Some clones in this sample may be carry-over from other donors' samples.

In its sample, this clonotype is medium-sized. This chain links TRBV10-3 with TRBJ2-7, with 7 bases lining up with TRBD1. From germline, CDR1 is ENHRY and CDR2 SYGVKD. Trimming removed 6 bases from V and 4 bases from J; junction bases left unmatched: 6. The CDR3 is made up of 13 amino acids. For the CDR3, the DNA is TGTGCCATCAGCGGACAGGAACATTACGAGCAGTACTTC. Translated, it gives CAISGQEHYEQYF.

The CDR3 spells CSATSGRSNEQFF. The DNA of the CDR3 is TGCAGTGCTACTAGCGGGAGGAGTAATGAGCAGTTCTTC. The V gene is TRBV20-1, the J gene TRBJ2-1; TRBD2 matches 11 bases. The CDR3 extends over 13 amino acids. After removal of 4 bases from V and 7 bases from J, the junction contained 3 bases not matched to a gene. CDR1 and CDR2 from the germline V gene are DFQATT and SNEGSKA (reference sequence).

This clonotype came up many times. The V gene is TRBV20-1, the J gene TRBJ2-4; 9 nucleotides align to TRBD2. The CDR3 totals 16 residues. J gave up 8 bases and V 0 bases, and 11 bases lay outside the gene matches. Germline assignment: CDR1 DFQATT and CDR2 SNEGSKA (reference sequence). Here the CDR3 DNA reads TGCAGTGCTAGAGATAAGCGGGAGGCGAACTTGGACATTCAGTACTTC. Protein product: CSARDKREANLDIQYF.

The chain joins TRBV2 to TRBJ1-6, with D uncertain. V was cut by 7 bases and J by 0 bases, with 10 bases left in between. CDR1 and CDR2 from the germline V gene are SNHLY and FYNNEI. The CDR3 consists of 15 residues. The CDR3 DNA reads TGTGCCAGCAAGGACGGGAGCTCCTATAATTCACCCCTCCACTTT. It specifies CASKDGSSYNSPLHF. Drawing the rest from reference TRBV2 and TRBJ1-6, the complete variable domain is EPEVTQTPSHQVTQMGQEVILRCVPISNHLYFYWYRQILGQKVEFLVSFYNNEISEKSEIFDDQFSVERPDGSNFTLKIRSTKLEDSAMYFCASKDGSSYNSPLHFGNGTRLTVT.

This clonotype counts as medium-sized. This chain's CDR3 is CASSFAASKHYEQYF. For the CDR3, the DNA is TGTGCCAGCAGTTTTGCGGCGTCCAAACACTACGAGCAGTACTTC. The genes are TRBV12-3 or TRBV12-4 and TRBJ2-7, with D uncertain. This CDR3 comprises 15 residues. The V gene lost 3 bases and the J gene lost 3 bases, with 15 bases spanning the gap.

The rearrangement links TRBV20-1 to TRBJ1-5, with D hard to call. From germline, CDR1 is DFQATT and CDR2 SNEGSKA (reference sequence). V dropped 1 base and J dropped 5 bases, with 12 bases sitting between them. This CDR3 contains 14 residues. CDR3 region: CSARGNSRDQPQHF. The CDR3 DNA follows: TGCAGTGCTAGAGGGAATAGCCGGGATCAGCCCCAGCATTTT.

J is TRBJ1-5 and V is TRBV5-6; D is unresolved. The CDR3 has 17 amino acids. Trimming left V 1 base short and J 5 bases short, with 19 bases between. Germline V gene sequence: CDR1 SGHDT, CDR2 YYEEEE. CDR3 sequence: CASSLWWVRKDDQPQHF. CDR3 coding DNA: TGTGCCAGCAGCTTGTGGTGGGTAAGGAAGGACGATCAGCCCCAGCATTTT.

CDR3 DNA sequence: TGTGCCAGCAGCCAAGGAAAACTAGCGGGAGAGGGAGATACGCAGTATTTT. Its protein is CASSQGKLAGEGDTQYF. The chain uses TRBV4-2 and TRBJ2-3; 11 bases map to TRBD2. Trimming removed 1 base from V and 5 bases from J; junction bases left unmatched: 8. The CDR3 length is 17 residues. The germline V gene encodes CDR1 LGHNA and CDR2 YNFKEQ.

The V and J genes are TRBV24-1 and TRBJ1-2, with 9 bases matching TRBD1. V shed 5 bases and J 6 bases; nucleotides not matched to a gene: 6. The CDR3 sequence is 14 residues long. The germline V gene has CDR1 KGHDR and CDR2 SFDVKD. The CDR3 bases are TGTGCCACCAGTGTCTCGGACAGGGGTGATGGCTACACCTTC. Translated: CATSVSDRGDGYTF.

CDR3 nucleotides: TGCGCCAGCAGCTTGAGGTGGGACAGCTACTATGGCTACACCTTC. Translating it yields CASSLRWDSYYGYTF. J is TRBJ1-2 and V is TRBV5-1, with 7 bases identical to TRBD1. CDR1 and CDR2 from the germline V gene are SGHRS and YFSETQ. With 1 base clipped from V and 3 bases from J, the junction kept 6 bases outside the gene matches. There are 15 residues in the CDR3.

This chain uses TRBV19 with TRBJ1-1, with 9 bases identical to TRBD1. CDR1 is LNHDA and CDR2 is SQIVND in the germline V gene (reference sequence). V lost 5 bases to trimming and J lost 3 bases; unmatched junction nucleotides: 4. The CDR3 extends over 14 amino acids. The CDR3 bases are TGTGCCAGTAGTTCCGGACAGGGGCACACTGAAGCTTTCTTT. Translating it yields CASSSGQGHTEAFF.

CDR3 in amino acids: CSARDPLGGRKTQYF. CDR3 in DNA: TGCAGTGCTAGAGATCCGTTAGGCGGCAGAAAGACCCAGTACTTC. V usage is TRBV20-1 and J usage is TRBJ2-5, with D unresolved. The V gene's germline CDR1 is DFQATT and CDR2 SNEGSKA (reference sequence). V was cut by 0 bases and J by 6 bases, with 17 bases left in between. CDR3 size: 15 residues.

This clonotype counts as medium-sized. V is TRBV5-6 and J is TRBJ1-6; TRBD1 matches 7 bases. The CDR3 has 18 residues. CDR1 SGHDT and CDR2 YYEEEE come from the germline V gene. J was trimmed by 4 bases and V by 3 bases; bases with no gene match: 13. Here the CDR3 reads CASSYQRGGGTYNSPLHF. The DNA for the CDR3 is TGTGCCAGCAGCTACCAAAGAGGAGGGGGCACTTATAATTCACCCCTCCACTTT.

Only one count was recorded for this clonotype. The gene calls are TRBV12-3 or TRBV12-4 and TRBJ2-1; D gene unclear. Trimming stripped 5 bases from V and 10 bases from J, with 9 bases between. The CDR3 covers 11 residues. The CDR3 spells CASSPLAEQFF. The CDR3 nucleotides are TGTGCCAGCAGTCCCTTAGCAGAGCAGTTCTTC.

CDR3: CASSYSQVYEQYF. The CDR3 DNA sequence: TGTGCCAGCAGCTACTCCCAGGTTTACGAGCAGTACTTC. The chain employs TRBV7-2 and TRBJ2-7, with D uncertain. There are 13 residues in the CDR3. V shed 4 bases and J shed 4 bases, with 11 bases lying between them. Looked up from germline, CDR1 is SGHTA and CDR2 is FQGNSA.

This clonotype occurred once. J is TRBJ1-4 and V is TRBV20-1, with a tentative D call TRBD1 (5 bases). The CDR3 extends over 14 amino acids. Per the germline V gene, CDR1 is DFQATT and CDR2 is SNEGSKA (reference sequence). Between the trimmed V and J ends, which lost 3 bases and 8 bases, there was a span of 16 bases. For the CDR3, the DNA is TGCAGTGCTAGTATAGGGACGTACGGGGAAAAACTGTTTTTT. This translates into CSASIGTYGEKLFF.

Within the sample, this clonotype is medium-sized. The genes are TRBV6-6 and TRBJ1-6; D remains ambiguous. The CDR3 runs to 13 residues. V was clipped by 7 bases and J by 6 bases, with 10 bases between them. Per the germline V gene, CDR1 is MNHNY and CDR2 is SVGAGI (reference sequence). The CDR3 is CASTGSLNSPLHF. In nucleotides, the CDR3 is TGTGCCAGCACGGGCAGCCTTAATTCACCCCTCCACTTT.

This clonotype was counted between two and nine times. Since a much larger clone is just one base distant, this may be a read error. This CDR3 is missing its conserved last phenylalanine or tryptophan, likely due to a read error. This rearrangement joins TRBV18 to TRBJ1-2, with no clear D. The CDR3 consists of 14 residues. Germline V lookup: CDR1 KGHSH, CDR2 LQKENI. V was trimmed by 2 bases and J by 6 bases, leaving 13 bases between them. The CDR3 region has the DNA TGTGCCAGCTCACCAGATCTCCGGAAGGATGGCTACACCTCC. Amino acids: CASSPDLRKDGYTS.